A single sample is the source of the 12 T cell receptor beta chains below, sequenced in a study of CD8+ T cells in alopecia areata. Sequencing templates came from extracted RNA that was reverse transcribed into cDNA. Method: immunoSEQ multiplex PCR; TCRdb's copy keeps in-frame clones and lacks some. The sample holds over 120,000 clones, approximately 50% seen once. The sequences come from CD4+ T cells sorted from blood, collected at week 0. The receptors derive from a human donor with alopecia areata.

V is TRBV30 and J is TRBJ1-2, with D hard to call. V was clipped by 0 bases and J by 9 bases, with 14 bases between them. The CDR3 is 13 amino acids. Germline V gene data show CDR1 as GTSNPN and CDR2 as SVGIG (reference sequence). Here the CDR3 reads CAWSVRVHPRYTF. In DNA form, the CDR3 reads TGTGCCTGGAGTGTACGGGTCCATCCGCGCTACACCTTC.

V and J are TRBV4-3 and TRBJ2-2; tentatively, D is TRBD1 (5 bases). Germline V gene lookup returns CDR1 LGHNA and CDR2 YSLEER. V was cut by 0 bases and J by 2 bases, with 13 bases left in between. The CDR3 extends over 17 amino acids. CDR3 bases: TGCGCCAGCAGCCAAGATGGGGTAGGGGTTAACACCGGGGAGCTGTTTTTT. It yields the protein CASSQDGVGVNTGELFF.

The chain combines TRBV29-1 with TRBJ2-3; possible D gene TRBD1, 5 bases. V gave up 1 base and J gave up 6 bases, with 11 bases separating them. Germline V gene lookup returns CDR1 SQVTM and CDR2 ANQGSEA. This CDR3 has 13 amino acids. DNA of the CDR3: TGCAGCGTTGAAGGTGTCCCAGGGGATACGCAGTATTTT. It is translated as CSVEGVPGDTQYF.

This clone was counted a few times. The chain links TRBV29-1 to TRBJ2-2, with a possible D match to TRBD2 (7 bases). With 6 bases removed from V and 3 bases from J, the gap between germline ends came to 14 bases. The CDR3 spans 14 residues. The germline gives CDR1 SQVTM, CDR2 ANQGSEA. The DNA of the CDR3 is TGCAGCGTAAGGGGGGGCCCCCACACCGGGGAGCTGTTTTTT. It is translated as CSVRGGPHTGELFF.

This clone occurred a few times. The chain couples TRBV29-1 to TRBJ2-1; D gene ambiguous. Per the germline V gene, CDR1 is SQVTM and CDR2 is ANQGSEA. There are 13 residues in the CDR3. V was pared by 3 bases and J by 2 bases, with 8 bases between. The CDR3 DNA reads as TGCAGCGTTGATGGCCGGACCTACAATGAGCAGTTCTTC. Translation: CSVDGRTYNEQFF.

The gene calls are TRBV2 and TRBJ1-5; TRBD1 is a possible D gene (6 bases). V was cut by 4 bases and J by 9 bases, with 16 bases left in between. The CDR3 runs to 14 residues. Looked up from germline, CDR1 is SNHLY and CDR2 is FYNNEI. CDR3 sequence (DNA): TGTGCCAGCAGTGTTCGGGGGCTAGATCGGCCCCAGCATTTT. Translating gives CASSVRGLDRPQHF.

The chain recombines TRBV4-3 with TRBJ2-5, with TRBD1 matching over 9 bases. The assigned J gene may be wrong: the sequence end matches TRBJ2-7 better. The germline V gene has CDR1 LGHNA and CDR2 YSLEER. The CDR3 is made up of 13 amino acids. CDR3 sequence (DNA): TGCGCCAGCAGCTCCGGGACAGGGAACGAGCAGTACTTC. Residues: CASSSGTGNEQYF.

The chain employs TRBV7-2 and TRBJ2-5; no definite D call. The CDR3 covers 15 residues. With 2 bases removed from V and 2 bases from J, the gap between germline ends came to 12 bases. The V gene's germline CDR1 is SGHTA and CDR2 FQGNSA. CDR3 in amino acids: CASSLMRNLQETQYF. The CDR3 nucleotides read TGTGCCAGCAGCTTAATGCGGAACCTTCAAGAGACCCAGTACTTC.

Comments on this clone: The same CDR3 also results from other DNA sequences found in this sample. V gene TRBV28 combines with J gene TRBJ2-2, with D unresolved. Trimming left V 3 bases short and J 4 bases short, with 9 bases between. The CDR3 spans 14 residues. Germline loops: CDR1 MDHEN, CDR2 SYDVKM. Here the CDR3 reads CASSFGGSTGELFF. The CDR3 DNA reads TGTGCCAGCAGTTTTGGCGGTTCCACCGGGGAGCTGTTTTTT.

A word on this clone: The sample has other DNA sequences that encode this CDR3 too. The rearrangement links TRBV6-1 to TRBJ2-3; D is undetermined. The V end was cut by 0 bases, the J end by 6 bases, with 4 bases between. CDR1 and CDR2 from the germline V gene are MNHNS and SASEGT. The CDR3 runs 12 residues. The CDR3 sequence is CASSEATDTQYF. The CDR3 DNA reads TGTGCCAGCAGTGAAGCAACTGATACGCAGTATTTT.

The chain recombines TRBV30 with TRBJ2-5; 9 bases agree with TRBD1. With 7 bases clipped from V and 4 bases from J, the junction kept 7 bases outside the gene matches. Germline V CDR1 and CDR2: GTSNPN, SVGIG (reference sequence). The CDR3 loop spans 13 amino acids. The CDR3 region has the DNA TGTGCCTCACAGGGGGCGAGGGGAGAGACCCAGTACTTC. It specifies CASQGARGETQYF.

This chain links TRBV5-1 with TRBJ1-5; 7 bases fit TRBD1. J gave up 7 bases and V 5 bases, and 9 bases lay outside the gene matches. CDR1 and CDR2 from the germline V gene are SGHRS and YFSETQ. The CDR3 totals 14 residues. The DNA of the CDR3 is TGCGCCAGCAGTCCGGGGACAGCGGGACAGCCCCAGCATTTT. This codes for CASSPGTAGQPQHF.